The T cell receptor (beta chain) described here comes from a study of T cells in localized non-small cell lung cancer. Assay: immunoSEQ multiplex PCR; the TCRdb copy retains only in-frame clones and omits some. The table shows more than 11,000 clones, with approximately 89% occurring only once. In germline, CDR1 is MNHEY, CDR2 SVGAGI. The CDR3 has 11 residues. A word on this clone: What it recognizes is unknown. One end of the junction varies from germline; a read error may be responsible. This sample also contains other DNA sequences that code for the same CDR3.

Study-wide results and caveats: Uninvolved adjacent lung had higher T cell clonality than tumor and all other tissues.

Sequencing was performed on peripheral blood mononuclear cells, taken before any cancer treatment. The sequence was collected from a man aged 35-75 years with stage III lung adenocarcinoma. This chain uses TRBV6-5 with TRBJ2-7; no reliable D call. The CDR3 nucleotides read TGTGCCAGCAGTTACTCGGACGAGCAGTACTTT. Its protein product is CASSYSDEQYF.